This T cell receptor (beta chain) was sequenced for a study of blood T cell repertoires in COVID-19. The wider study: COVID-19 samples collected from the United States, Italy and Spain covered acute and convalescent phases. In each case, the material was cDNA or gDNA derived from T cells, B-cell-depleted T cells, or PBMCs.

Trimming removed 5 bases from V and 0 bases from J; junction bases left unmatched: 7. This CDR3 spans 16 amino acids. Germline V gene data show CDR1 as KGHSH and CDR2 as LQKENI. Under the authors' procedure: Nucleated cell counts were estimated from reference gene primer amplification. Data came from immunoSEQ multiplex PCR; TCRdb stores just in-frame clones and leaves some out. V and J calls and clone size follow that table, whereas D and trimming were derived from the DNA. Found here are around 80,000 clones, more than 65% of them singletons; the top ten hold approximately 12%. What was sequenced was peripheral blood. This receptor was identified in a man aged 80 or over with acute or convalescent COVID-19. The chain couples TRBV18 to TRBJ2-1, with 7 bases lining up with TRBD1. CDR3 nucleotides: TGTGCCAGCTCATCACGCCGGGACAGCTCCTACAATGAGCAGTTCTTC. It translates to CASSSRRDSSYNEQFF. The full variable domain, completed using reference TRBV18 and TRBJ2-1, is NAGVMQNPRHLVRRRGQEARLRCSPMKGHSHVYWYRQLPEEGLKFMVYLQKENIIDESGMPKERFSAEFPKEGPSILRIQQVVRGDSAAYFCASSSRRDSSYNEQFFGPGTRLTVL.